A single sample is the source of the 25 T cell receptor beta chains below, sequenced in a study of blood T cell repertoires in COVID-19. TCRdb keeps only in-frame clones here, not all; method: immunoSEQ multiplex PCR. The table lists 150,000 to 180,000 clones, roughly 83% of them singletons. Sequencing was performed on peripheral blood. These receptors originate from a woman aged 60-70 years with COVID-19, enrolled during active disease.

The chain joins TRBV27 to TRBJ1-5; the match to TRBD1 covers 7 bases. V was pared by 2 bases and J by 0 bases, with 10 bases of the junction left unmatched. Germline values: CDR1 MNHEY, CDR2 SMNVEV (reference sequence). The CDR3 is made up of 18 amino acids. This chain's CDR3 is CASSLDFGTAFSNQPQHF. In DNA, the CDR3 is TGTGCCAGCAGTTTAGACTTTGGGACAGCCTTTAGCAATCAGCCCCAGCATTTT.

This rearrangement joins TRBV15 to TRBJ1-1; 9 bases are a match to TRBD1. Germline V lookup: CDR1 LNHNV, CDR2 YYDKDF (reference sequence). The CDR3 runs to 15 residues. Germline trimming cut 1 base from V and 4 bases from J; bases unmatched to any gene: 4. As DNA, the CDR3 is TGTGCCACCAGCAGAGGGGGACAGGGAATCACTGAAGCTTTCTTT. Its translation is CATSRGGQGITEAFF.

The chain has TRBV5-1 and TRBJ1-2, with TRBD1 identical over 8 bases. Looked up from germline, CDR1 is SGHRS and CDR2 is YFSETQ. The CDR3 is 14 amino acids. J was trimmed by 4 bases and V by 0 bases; bases with no gene match: 2. CDR3 nucleotides: TGCGCCAGCAGCTTGGGGACAGGGCGCTATGGCTACACCTTC. The encoded protein is CASSLGTGRYGYTF.

The chain couples TRBV5-1 to TRBJ1-1, with D possibly being TRBD1 (6 bases). Germline values: CDR1 SGHRS, CDR2 YFSETQ. This CDR3 has 13 amino acids. The V end lost 0 bases, the J end lost 8 bases, and 11 bases lay between the germline ends. The CDR3: CASSLAEQGEAFF. CDR3 nucleotides: TGCGCCAGCAGCTTGGCCGAACAGGGAGAAGCTTTCTTT.

The chain recombines TRBV5-1 with TRBJ2-3; no definite D call. With 1 base removed from V and 4 bases from J, the gap between germline ends came to 7 bases. The CDR3 has 13 amino acids. Germline V CDR1 and CDR2: SGHRS, YFSETQ. This CDR3 is CASSLLLPDTQYF. The DNA of the CDR3 is TGCGCCAGCAGCTTGCTACTCCCAGATACGCAGTATTTT. Using reference TRBV5-1 and TRBJ2-3 for the parts outside the CDR3, the full variable domain is KAGVTQTPRYLIKTRGQQVTLSCSPISGHRSVSWYQQTPGQGLQFLFEYFSETQRNKGNFPGRFSGRQFSNSRSEMNVSTLELGDSALYLCASSLLLPDTQYFGPGTRLTVL.

This sequence joins TRBV6-5 and TRBJ1-2; tentatively, D is TRBD1 (5 bases). The CDR3 is made up of 14 amino acids. Germline values: CDR1 MNHEY, CDR2 SVGAGI. Trimming stripped 5 bases from V and 4 bases from J, with 14 bases between. In DNA, the CDR3 is TGTGCCAGCAGTCCAGAGCGACAGTTCTATGGCTACACCTTC. Its translation: CASSPERQFYGYTF.

The chain employs TRBV29-1 and TRBJ2-7, with a tentative D call TRBD1 (8 bases). Trimming left V 4 bases short and J 9 bases short, with 19 bases between. The germline V gene has CDR1 SQVTM and CDR2 ANQGSEA. The CDR3 spans 13 residues. The DNA for the CDR3 is TGCAGCGTTGGGGACAGGCTGTGGGGGGGGCAGTACTTC. Translated: CSVGDRLWGGQYF.

This clone has just one count. The chain combines TRBV7-2 with TRBJ1-1; a possible D gene is TRBD1 (5 bases). The germline V and J ends were trimmed by 5 bases and 4 bases, with 11 bases remaining between them. Germline V gene lookup returns CDR1 SGHTA and CDR2 FQGNSA. The CDR3 consists of 13 residues. The CDR3 region is CASSTQGGTEAFF. In nucleotides, the CDR3 is TGTGCCAGCAGCACTCAGGGAGGCACTGAAGCTTTCTTT.

The V gene is TRBV19, the J gene TRBJ1-5; the match to TRBD1 covers 9 bases. The ends lost 7 bases at V and 6 bases at J; junction bases unmatched: 7. The CDR3 has 14 residues. CDR1 is LNHDA, CDR2 SQIVND, per germline (reference sequence). The DNA for the CDR3 is TGTGCCAGTACCCCCGGGACAGGGATTCAGCCCCAGCATTTT. Its translation is CASTPGTGIQPQHF. The full variable domain, its missing parts supplied by reference TRBV19 and TRBJ1-5, is DGGITQSPKYLFRKEGQNVTLSCEQNLNHDAMYWYRQDPGQGLRLIYYSQIVNDFQKGDIAEGYSVSREKKESFPLTVTSAQKNPTAFYLCASTPGTGIQPQHFGDGTRLSIL.

The V call is TRBV21-1, the J call TRBJ1-6; whether TRBD1, the table's D call, matches the DNA was not checked. TRBV21-1 has pseudogene status. CDR3 length: 18 residues. The DNA for the CDR3 is TGTGCCAGCAGCAAGATACAGGGATTAGACTCCTATAATTCACCCCTCCACTTT. Translating it yields CASSKIQGLDSYNSPLHF.

This clone was seen only a few times. The gene calls are TRBV5-5 and TRBJ2-6; D not certain. CDR1 is SGHKS and CDR2 is YYEKEE in the germline V gene (reference sequence). Trimming pared 0 bases from V and 4 bases from J, leaving 8 bases between. The CDR3 covers 15 residues. CDR3 sequence: CASSLGRSGANVLTF. CDR3 bases: TGTGCCAGCAGCTTGGGCCGGTCCGGGGCCAACGTCCTGACTTTC.

This chain connects TRBV7-6 to TRBJ2-1; D might be TRBD2 (6 bases). CDR1 is SGHVS and CDR2 is FNYEAQ in the germline V gene. The CDR3 contains 12 residues. Trimming left V 3 bases short and J 10 bases short, with 10 bases between. The CDR3 nucleotides read TGTGCCAGCAGCTTGACGGGGGAAGAGCAGTTCTTC. Encoded protein: CASSLTGEEQFF.

This clone was recorded once. The V call is TRBV7-9, the J call TRBJ2-3; 11 bases line up with TRBD2. After removal of 4 bases from V and 0 bases from J, the junction contained 0 bases not matched to a gene. Germline V gene lookup returns CDR1 SEHNR and CDR2 FQNEAQ (reference sequence). The CDR3 has 15 residues. Written as DNA, the CDR3 is TGTGCCAGCAGCTCTAGCGGGGGGAGCACAGATACGCAGTATTTT. Its protein product is CASSSSGGSTDTQYF.

The chain has TRBV7-2 and TRBJ1-5; D is uncertain. From germline, CDR1 is SGHTA and CDR2 FQGNSA. This CDR3 has 14 amino acids. The V and J ends lost 3 bases and 4 bases respectively, with 10 bases between them. The CDR3 DNA reads TGTGCCAGCAGCTTTATCACGGGGAATCAGCCCCAGCATTTT. Its translation is CASSFITGNQPQHF.

With respect to this clone: The identical CDR3 is also encoded by other nucleotide sequences in the sample. The rearrangement links TRBV5-1 to TRBJ2-2; D gene ambiguous. Germline V gives CDR1 SGHRS, CDR2 YFSETQ. Trimming shortened V by 7 bases and J by 4 bases, and 17 bases separated the two germline ends. CDR3 length: 15 amino acids. The CDR3 loop reads CASSLGLVGTGELFF. In DNA form, the CDR3 reads TGCGCCAGCTCCCTAGGATTAGTGGGCACCGGGGAGCTGTTTTTT.

The rearrangement links TRBV12-5 to TRBJ2-7; unclear D gene. V gave up 4 bases and J gave up 6 bases, with 13 bases separating them. CDR1 is LGHNT, CDR2 FRNRAP, per germline. The CDR3 is made up of 13 amino acids. The CDR3 region has the DNA TGTGCTAGTGGTTCGGGTGCCTCACCCGAGCAGTACGTC. It translates to CASGSGASPEQYV.

The chain carries TRBV14 and TRBJ2-3, with D perhaps matching TRBD2 (6 bases). Per germline, CDR1 SGHDN and CDR2 FVKESK. Trimming shortened V by 0 bases and J by 9 bases, and 19 bases separated the two germline ends. This CDR3 comprises 16 residues. CDR3 loop: CASSQDDGRGRETQYF. The CDR3 DNA is TGTGCCAGCAGCCAAGATGATGGGCGGGGCCGGGAGACGCAGTATTTT.

The gene calls are TRBV5-1 and TRBJ2-7; 7 bases match TRBD1. V was pared by 1 base and J by 3 bases, with 4 bases of the junction left unmatched. The CDR3 contains 14 residues. Germline V gives CDR1 SGHRS, CDR2 YFSETQ. The CDR3 protein is CASSLIQGSYEQYF. CDR3 DNA: TGCGCCAGCAGCTTGATACAGGGGAGCTACGAGCAGTACTTC.

In regard to this clone: This same CDR3 is encoded by further DNA sequences in the sample. This chain connects TRBV3-1 (or the pseudogene TRBV3-2) to TRBJ1-3, with a tentative D call TRBD1 (5 bases). Germline V lookup: CDR1 LGHDT, CDR2 YNNKEL (reference sequence). There are 13 residues in the CDR3. Trimming took off 4 bases at V and 2 bases at J, with 6 bases between the two ends. Here the CDR3 reads CASSRQTGNTIYF. CDR3 nucleotides: TGTGCCAGCAGCCGACAGACTGGAAACACCATATATTTT.

The chain carries TRBV6-5 and TRBJ1-5; D is perhaps TRBD1 (5 bases). The CDR3 totals 14 residues. Germline values: CDR1 MNHEY, CDR2 SVGAGI. V was shortened by 5 bases and J by 6 bases, with 14 bases between the two germline ends. CDR3 sequence reads: CASSPRGLGQPQHF. CDR3 sequence (DNA): TGTGCCAGCAGTCCTAGGGGATTAGGTCAGCCCCAGCATTTT.

The gene calls are TRBV7-9 and TRBJ1-2; D gene ambiguous. This CDR3 contains 16 residues. Trimming pared 0 bases from V and 5 bases from J, leaving 16 bases between. Germline assignment: CDR1 SEHNR and CDR2 FQNEAQ (reference sequence). This chain's CDR3 is CASSLAGGKDGYGYTF. Here the CDR3 DNA reads TGTGCCAGCAGCTTAGCGGGAGGCAAGGACGGATATGGCTACACCTTC.

This rearrangement joins TRBV15 to TRBJ2-7; a possible D gene is TRBD1 (6 bases). The CDR3 consists of 17 residues. Germline V gives CDR1 LNHNV, CDR2 YYDKDF (reference sequence). Trimming cost V 0 bases and J 0 bases, with 15 bases left between them. The CDR3 here is CATSRDRRQVFSYEQYF. CDR3 nucleotide sequence: TGTGCCACCAGCAGAGATCGGAGACAGGTATTCTCCTACGAGCAGTACTTC. Complete variable domain (other parts from reference TRBV15 and TRBJ2-7): DAMVIQNPRYQVTQFGKPVTLSCSQTLNHNVMYWYQQKSSQAPKLLFHYYDKDFNNEADTPDNFQSRRPNTSFCFLDIRSPGLGDTAMYLCATSRDRRQVFSYEQYFGPGTRLTVT.

The chain carries TRBV28 and TRBJ1-2, with D possibly TRBD1 on 5 matching bases. Germline CDR1 MDHEN, CDR2 SYDVKM. Trimming removed 2 bases from V and 2 bases from J, with 12 bases in between. The CDR3 sequence is 15 residues long. This chain's CDR3 is CASSLVDGGNYGYTF. Here the CDR3 DNA reads TGTGCCAGCAGTTTAGTGGACGGGGGGAACTATGGCTACACCTTC.

This clone was seen more than once but under ten times. The chain recombines TRBV10-2 with TRBJ1-2; no firm D call. CDR1 and CDR2 (germline): WSHSY, SAAADI. V lost 2 bases to trimming and J lost 2 bases, with 6 bases between them. This CDR3 is 13 amino acids long. CDR3 sequence (DNA): TGCGCCAGCAGTGAGGGCCAGAACTATGGCTACACCTTC. Translating gives CASSEGQNYGYTF.

This clone turned up a few times. This chain connects TRBV3-1 (or the pseudogene TRBV3-2) to TRBJ2-4, with no clear D. The CDR3 is 16 residues long. Trimming pared 5 bases from V and 0 bases from J, leaving 14 bases between. Germline V gives CDR1 LGHDT, CDR2 YNNKEL (reference sequence). Here the CDR3 reads CASSGYSTIAKNIQYF. Written as DNA, the CDR3 is TGTGCCAGCAGCGGTTACAGCACCATAGCCAAAAACATTCAGTACTTC.